Here is one T cell receptor beta chain with its context. Its antigen is undetermined. The sample comes from a study of cytomegalovirus exposure and HLA in healthy donors. Findings and caveats of the study: High sensitivity and specificity were reportedly achieved when the classifier diagnosed cytomegalovirus status. Relative to equally common others, HLA-associated TCR beta chains showed greater clonal expansion in a later analysis. Within an earlier analysis, most TCR beta V segments proved productive either about 90% or about 30% of the time.

PCR primers comprised 60 Vbeta and 13 Jbeta primers. Repertoires were generated with immunoSEQ multiplex PCR, while TCRdb's copy carries only in-frame clones and drops some. The sample includes about 160,000 clones, around 77% of them seen just once. Trimming left V 0 bases short and J 1 base short, with 6 bases between. Germline lookup yields CDR1 MNHEY and CDR2 SVGAGI. The CDR3 is made up of 14 amino acids. Specimen: PBMCs. The receptor's source is a woman under 40 in good health and CMV-seronegative. This chain connects TRBV6-5 to TRBJ1-2, with D tentatively TRBD1 (6 bases). The CDR3 loop reads CASSYSRGNYGYTF. CDR3 coding DNA: TGTGCCAGCAGTTACTCCAGGGGTAACTATGGCTACACCTTC.